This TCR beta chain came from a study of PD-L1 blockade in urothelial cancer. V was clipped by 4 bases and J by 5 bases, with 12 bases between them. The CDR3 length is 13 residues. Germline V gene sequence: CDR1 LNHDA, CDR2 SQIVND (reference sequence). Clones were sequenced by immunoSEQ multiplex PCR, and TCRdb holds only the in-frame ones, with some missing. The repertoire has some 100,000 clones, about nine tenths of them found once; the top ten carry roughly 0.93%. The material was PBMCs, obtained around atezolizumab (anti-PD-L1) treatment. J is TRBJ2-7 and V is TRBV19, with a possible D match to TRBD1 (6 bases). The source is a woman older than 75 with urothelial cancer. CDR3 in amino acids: CASSNTGFHEQYF. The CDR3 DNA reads TGTGCCAGTAGTAACACAGGGTTCCACGAGCAGTACTTC. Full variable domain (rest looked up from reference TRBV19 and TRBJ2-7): DGGITQSPKYLFRKEGQNVTLSCEQNLNHDAMYWYRQDPGQGLRLIYYSQIVNDFQKGDIAEGYSVSREKKESFPLTVTSAQKNPTAFYLCASSNTGFHEQYFGPGTRLTVT.